Each of the 22 T cell receptor beta chains below was sequenced from the same sample in a study of beta chain features in type 1 diabetes. Every bit of the isolated RNA underwent reverse transcription, so sequencing read expressed TCRB transcripts. Produced via immunoSEQ multiplex PCR; TCRdb's table is partial and in-frame only. The data show 600,000 or so clones, roughly an eighth seen once. No antigen has been identified for these receptors. Findings and caveats of the study: Moderate yet significant TCRB CDR3 shortening was seen in Type 1 diabetes patients in all four CD4+ subsets.

The sample was naive CD4+ T cells from blood. The receptors stem from a man aged 18 to 29 with type 1 diabetes.

In this sample, this clone turned up a few times. Other DNA sequences in the sample encode the same CDR3. The gene calls are TRBV7-2 and TRBJ2-7, with D uncertain. There are 12 residues in the CDR3. V lost 6 bases and J 0 bases, leaving 6 bases between the germline ends. Germline CDR1 is SGHTA and CDR2 is FQGNSA. CDR3 sequence (DNA): TGTGCCAGCAGTCTTAGCTCCTACGAGCAGTACTTC. This sequence encodes CASSLSSYEQYF.

This clone has a single count. The chain recombines TRBV9 with TRBJ2-3, with 10 bases lining up with TRBD2. The CDR3 has 15 amino acids. Trimming took 3 bases from V and 1 from J; bases not matched to a gene: 2. Germline V gene data show CDR1 as SGDLS and CDR2 as YYNGEE. CDR3 in amino acids: CASSALAGRTDTQYF. DNA for the CDR3: TGTGCCAGCAGCGCACTAGCGGGGCGCACAGATACGCAGTATTTT.

This clone was observed a few times. The chain carries TRBV28 and TRBJ1-5, with D hard to call. Germline V gene sequence: CDR1 MDHEN, CDR2 SYDVKM. CDR3 length: 13 residues. V was cut by 0 bases and J by 7 bases, with 7 bases left in between. The CDR3 loop is CASSLWSPQPQHF. The CDR3 DNA is TGTGCCAGCAGTTTATGGTCACCCCAGCCCCAGCATTTT.

This clone was observed a handful of times. The rearrangement joins TRBV5-6 to TRBJ1-2; D unclear. Trimming removed 3 bases at V and 8 bases at J, with 23 bases between. CDR1 and CDR2 (germline): SGHDT, YYEEEE. The CDR3 extends over 16 amino acids. CDR3 nucleotides: TGTGCCAGCAGCTCTATAGGCCAAGGGCCTCTTAAGGGCTACACCTTC. Protein: CASSSIGQGPLKGYTF.

In this sample, this clone turned up a few times. The gene calls are TRBV18 and TRBJ2-3; 11 bases line up with TRBD2. This CDR3 has 17 amino acids. V was pared by 3 bases and J by 3 bases, with 8 bases of the junction left unmatched. Germline CDR1 KGHSH, CDR2 LQKENI. The CDR3 coding sequence is TGTGCCAGCTCACCTGATTTACTAGCGGGAGCTACAGATACGCAGTATTTT. Translated: CASSPDLLAGATDTQYF.

The genes are TRBV6-1 and TRBJ1-1; TRBD1 matches 9 bases. CDR1 is MNHNS, CDR2 SASEGT, per germline. The CDR3 contains 14 residues. J was trimmed by 6 bases and V by 5 bases; bases with no gene match: 7. CDR3 in amino acids: CASSRDREIPEAFF. CDR3 in DNA: TGTGCCAGCAGTCGGGACAGGGAAATTCCTGAAGCTTTCTTT.

This chain connects TRBV4-3 to TRBJ2-2; either TRBD1 or TRBD2 may supply D (6 bases each). The V and J ends lost 4 bases and 1 base respectively, with 13 bases between them. This CDR3 has 16 amino acids. Germline CDR1 LGHNA, CDR2 YSLEER. The CDR3 DNA follows: TGCGCCAGCAGCCGGGGGGCACAGGGGAACACCGGGGAGCTGTTTTTT. Translated, it gives CASSRGAQGNTGELFF.

CDR3 amino acids: CASSDRVGYTF. Written as DNA, the CDR3 is TGTGCCAGCAGCGACAGGGTTGGCTACACCTTC. J is TRBJ1-2 and V is TRBV25-1; 7 positions agree with TRBD1. In germline, CDR1 is MGHDK, CDR2 SYGVNS. The CDR3 covers 11 residues. Trimming took 6 bases from V and 7 from J; bases not matched to a gene: 2.

The chain is built from TRBV14 and TRBJ2-1; no clear D gene. The germline gives CDR1 SGHDN, CDR2 FVKESK. Trimming stripped 4 bases from V and 6 bases from J, with 19 bases between. This CDR3 has 16 amino acids. The CDR3 spells CASSRRIGALLNEQFF. The CDR3 DNA reads as TGTGCCAGCAGCCGCAGGATAGGTGCCCTCCTCAATGAGCAGTTCTTC.

The chain employs TRBV27 and TRBJ2-7; maybe TRBD1 (6 bases). Germline loops: CDR1 MNHEY, CDR2 SMNVEV (reference sequence). This CDR3 contains 16 residues. Trimming removed 4 bases at V and 0 bases at J, with 16 bases between. CDR3 loop: CASSSQLDRNSYEQYF. The CDR3 bases are TGTGCCAGCAGTTCGCAGCTAGACAGGAACTCCTACGAGCAGTACTTC.

The chain recombines TRBV4-1 with TRBJ1-1, with D hard to call. Germline CDR1 reads MGHRA; CDR2 reads YSYEKL. CDR3 length equals 17 residues. V lost 4 bases, J lost 1 base, and 19 bases lay in between. CDR3 residues: CASSPDHSRARNTEAFF. In DNA, the CDR3 is TGCGCCAGCAGCCCGGACCACTCCCGCGCCCGGAACACTGAAGCTTTCTTT.

V and J are TRBV5-6 and TRBJ2-5; D is perhaps TRBD1 (6 bases). CDR3 length: 14 residues. V lost 4 bases to trimming and J lost 5 bases, with 15 bases between them. Per the germline V gene, CDR1 is SGHDT and CDR2 is YYEEEE. CDR3 sequence reads: CASSTGLTGETQYF. CDR3 DNA: TGTGCCAGCAGCACCGGACTCACAGGGGAGACCCAGTACTTC.

The CDR3 DNA reads TGTGCCTGGAGTGAAGGGGGCTGGACTGAAGCTTTCTTT. Amino acids: CAWSEGGWTEAFF. The V call is TRBV30, the J call TRBJ1-1; 7 nucleotides align to TRBD1. Germline V gene sequence: CDR1 GTSNPN, CDR2 SVGIG (reference sequence). J gave up 5 bases and V 1 base, and 4 bases lay outside the gene matches. This CDR3 region has 13 residues.

This rearrangement joins TRBV7-2 to TRBJ2-1; 9 bases line up with TRBD2. CDR3 length: 15 amino acids. CDR1 is SGHTA and CDR2 is FQGNSA in the germline V gene. J lost 10 bases, V lost 1 base, and 8 bases had no gene match. This CDR3 is CASSLEVSGRGEQFF. The CDR3, as DNA: TGTGCCAGCAGCTTAGAAGTTAGCGGGAGAGGGGAGCAGTTCTTC.

This clone has more than one count but fewer than ten. V gene TRBV7-6 combines with J gene TRBJ2-5; 7 bases are a match to TRBD1. V lost 5 bases and J lost 5; bases outside the gene matches: 11. Germline V gene lookup returns CDR1 SGHVS and CDR2 FNYEAQ. CDR3 length: 15 amino acids. CDR3 amino acids: CASSPTGYRGETQYF. The CDR3 DNA is TGTGCCAGCAGCCCTACCGGTTACAGGGGTGAGACCCAGTACTTC.

Only a few counts were recorded for this clone. The gene calls are TRBV4-3 and TRBJ2-1; possibly TRBD2 for D (7 bases). The CDR3 contains 17 residues. Germline V gene lookup returns CDR1 LGHNA and CDR2 YSLEER. The germline V and J ends were trimmed by 4 bases and 4 bases, with 20 bases remaining between them. In nucleotides, the CDR3 is TGCGCCAGCAGCCCGGGGGCCGGCGGGGGACCTTACAATGAGCAGTTCTTC. Its protein is CASSPGAGGGPYNEQFF.

The chain couples TRBV5-1 to TRBJ2-1, with D uncertain. Germline CDR1 SGHRS, CDR2 YFSETQ. Trimming left V 2 bases short and J 10 bases short, with 7 bases between. CDR3 size: 11 residues. DNA of the CDR3: TGCGCCAGCAGCTTTCGCATGGAGCAGTTCTTC. Translated: CASSFRMEQFF.

This clone was detected a few times. The chain couples TRBV19 to TRBJ2-1; TRBD2 matches 15 bases. The CDR3 has 13 amino acids. Losses at the gene ends were 10 bases for V and 13 bases for J; bases not matched to a gene: 8. Germline V lookup: CDR1 LNHDA, CDR2 SQIVND (reference sequence). The CDR3: CATRGLAGGEQFF. The CDR3 region has the DNA TGTGCCACCAGGGGACTAGCGGGAGGAGAACAGTTCTTC.

This clone was recorded a few times. This chain uses TRBV29-1 with TRBJ1-1; TRBD1 might be the D (5 bases). CDR1 is SQVTM, CDR2 ANQGSEA, per germline. The V and J ends lost 3 bases and 2 bases respectively, with 19 bases between them. The CDR3 is 16 residues long. CDR3 nucleotide sequence: TGCAGCGTTGATCGGCAGAGAACGCAGGGAAACACTGAAGCTTTCTTT. Amino acid sequence: CSVDRQRTQGNTEAFF.

V is TRBV27 and J is TRBJ1-3; possible D gene TRBD1, 6 bases. From germline, CDR1 is MNHEY and CDR2 SMNVEV (reference sequence). With 5 bases removed from V and 3 bases from J, the gap between germline ends came to 11 bases. The CDR3 is 14 amino acids. The CDR3 loop reads CASSIGQSGNTIYF. CDR3 coding DNA: TGTGCCAGCAGTATAGGACAGAGTGGAAACACCATATATTTT.

This clone was seen only a few times. The rearrangement joins TRBV5-6 to TRBJ2-7; 8 bases fit TRBD1. The CDR3 covers 16 residues. The J segment lost 4 bases and the V segment lost 3 bases, leaving 12 bases of the junction unmatched. Germline CDR1 reads SGHDT; CDR2 reads YYEEEE. In nucleotides, the CDR3 is TGTGCCAGCAGCTCAGACGCAGGGGGCATTGGGTACGAGCAGTACTTC. Its protein is CASSSDAGGIGYEQYF.

This clone was recorded a few times. The chain links TRBV6-5 to TRBJ1-3, with TRBD1 as a possible D gene (6 bases). The CDR3 has 15 residues. Between the trimmed V and J ends, which lost 6 bases and 0 bases, there was a span of 12 bases. Germline CDR1 MNHEY, CDR2 SVGAGI. CDR3 nucleotides: TGTGCCAGCAGACTCGACAGGTTCTCTGGAAACACCATATATTTT. Residues: CASRLDRFSGNTIYF.